The T cell receptor (beta chain) described here comes from a study of blood T cell repertoires in COVID-19. The CDR3 contains 15 residues. Per germline, CDR1 MDHEN and CDR2 SYDVKM. With V trimmed by 5 bases and J by 4 bases, 9 bases remained unmatched. Produced via immunoSEQ multiplex PCR; TCRdb's table is partial and in-frame only. The sample lists about 99,000 clones, 90% to 95% occurring once. The V gene is TRBV28, the J gene TRBJ2-7, with 9 nucleotides matching TRBD2. The receptor comes from a human donor in a cohort sampled during active COVID-19. The sample consisted of peripheral blood. CDR3 nucleotide sequence: TGTGCCAGCAGTCGTTTAGCGGGAGTCGGTTACGAGCAGTACTTC. Translating gives CASSRLAGVGYEQYF. Full variable domain (remainder filled in from reference TRBV28 and TRBJ2-7): DVKVTQSSRYLVKRTGEKVFLECVQDMDHENMFWYRQDPGLGLRLIYFSYDVKMKEKGDIPEGYSVSREKKERFSLILESASTNQTSMYLCASSRLAGVGYEQYFGPGTRLTVT.